This T cell receptor beta chain was identified during a study of blood T cell repertoires in COVID-19. Across the study: The samples span acute and convalescent COVID-19 from the United States, Italy and Spain. T cells, B-cell-depleted T cells, or PBMCs provided the cDNA or gDNA that served as material.

Trimming took 3 bases from V and 0 from J, leaving 12 bases between them. The CDR3 is 17 residues long. Germline CDR1 is MGHRA and CDR2 is YSYEKL. TCRdb keeps only in-frame clones here, not all; method: immunoSEQ multiplex PCR. Of about 65,000 clones detected, 93% appear once; the ten largest clones hold approximately 2.6%. This receptor was obtained from a man between 70 and 80 years old with active COVID-19. The sequenced material came from peripheral blood. The V call is TRBV4-1, the J call TRBJ1-6, with D possibly being TRBD1 (5 bases). This chain's CDR3 is CASSHTGHPSYNSPLHF. CDR3 DNA sequence: TGCGCCAGCAGCCATACCGGACATCCCTCCTATAATTCACCCCTCCACTTT.